A single sample is the source of the 27 T cell receptor beta chains below, sequenced in a study of shared clonotypes between healthy human individuals. The method was immunoSEQ multiplex PCR; TCRdb's version includes in-frame clones alone and lacks a portion of them. This table holds about 2.1 million clones, around 93% found once. CD45RO-negative CD8 cells positively selected for CCR7 made up the naive population, which excluded terminally differentiated effector memory CD45RA+ cells. Material: naive CD8+ T cells from PBMCs. These receptors were collected from a young man in good health. Some clones in this sample may be carry-over from other donors' samples.

The J gene is TRBJ2-5, the V gene TRBV2; TRBD1 or TRBD2 may be the D gene (5 bases each). V was shortened by 6 bases and J by 6 bases, with 14 bases between the two germline ends. Germline-derived CDR1 and CDR2 are SNHLY and FYNNEI. The CDR3 spans 13 residues. CDR3 DNA: TGTGCCAGCAGCTGGGACGAAGCCAAGACCCAGTACTTC. Translating gives CASSWDEAKTQYF.

V usage is TRBV2 and J usage is TRBJ2-1, with D perhaps matching TRBD1 (6 bases). V lost 7 bases to trimming and J lost 4 bases, with 17 bases between them. Germline-derived CDR1 and CDR2 are SNHLY and FYNNEI. The CDR3 runs 15 residues. Here the CDR3 DNA reads TGTGCCAGCAAGGGAGTGGACAGTAAATACAATGAGCAGTTCTTC. It is translated as CASKGVDSKYNEQFF.

This chain connects TRBV13 to TRBJ2-7; D might be TRBD1 or TRBD2, each matching 6 bases. Germline V CDR1 and CDR2: PRHDT, FYEKMQ (reference sequence). Trimming stripped 0 bases from V and 6 bases from J, with 15 bases between. The CDR3 covers 15 residues. The CDR3 DNA is TGTGCCAGCAGCTTAGGACAGGGAGGAGCGGGCGAGCAGTACTTC. The encoded protein is CASSLGQGGAGEQYF.

Turning to this clone: Distinct nucleotide sequences in the sample also encode this CDR3. This chain uses TRBV20-1 with TRBJ2-1, with D unresolved. The germline V gene has CDR1 DFQATT and CDR2 SNEGSKA (reference sequence). With 6 bases removed from V and 5 bases from J, the gap between germline ends came to 5 bases. This CDR3 is 10 amino acids long. The CDR3 DNA reads as TGCAGTGCGCTGAACAATGAGCAGTTCTTC. This sequence encodes CSALNNEQFF.

The chain recombines TRBV7-9 with TRBJ2-7; D uncertain. CDR1 and CDR2 (germline): SEHNR, FQNEAQ (reference sequence). Trimming removed 5 bases from V and 0 bases from J, with 17 bases in between. There are 16 residues in the CDR3. CDR3 coding DNA: TGTGCCAGCAGCACCCAGACTTATGGGGACTCCTACGAGCAGTACTTC. Amino acids: CASSTQTYGDSYEQYF.

The chain employs TRBV9 and TRBJ2-5; maybe TRBD1 (5 bases). Trimming removed 0 bases from V and 2 bases from J, with 14 bases in between. The CDR3 totals 16 residues. Germline loops: CDR1 SGDLS, CDR2 YYNGEE. CDR3 in amino acids: CASSVEWGLRQETQYF. CDR3 DNA: TGTGCCAGCAGCGTAGAATGGGGCCTAAGGCAAGAGACCCAGTACTTC.

This chain links TRBV5-8 with TRBJ1-2; a weak D match, TRBD1 (6 bases). V dropped 1 base and J dropped 6 bases, with 13 bases sitting between them. CDR3 size: 14 residues. Germline CDR1 SGHTS, CDR2 YDEGEE. Written as DNA, the CDR3 is TGTGCCAGCAGCTTGCGGGGGGCGACAGATGGCTACACCTTC. This codes for CASSLRGATDGYTF. Supplemented by reference TRBV5-8 and TRBJ1-2, the full variable domain reads EAGVTQSPTHLIKTRGQQATLRCSPISGHTSVYWYQQALGLGLQFLLWYDEGEERNRGNFPPRFSGRQFPNYSSELNVNALELEDSALYLCASSLRGATDGYTFGSGTRLTVV.

This clone has just one count. V and J are TRBV5-1 and TRBJ1-1, with TRBD1 matching 7 bases. The CDR3 consists of 15 residues. The V and J ends lost 1 base and 5 bases, in that order; junction bases with no gene match: 8. Germline-derived CDR1 and CDR2 are SGHRS and YFSETQ. Written as DNA, the CDR3 is TGCGCCAGCAGCTTGTGGGACAGTGGGGGAACTGAAGCTTTCTTT. This translates into CASSLWDSGGTEAFF. Filled out from reference TRBV5-1 and TRBJ1-1, the complete variable domain reads KAGVTQTPRYLIKTRGQQVTLSCSPISGHRSVSWYQQTPGQGLQFLFEYFSETQRNKGNFPGRFSGRQFSNSRSEMNVSTLELGDSALYLCASSLWDSGGTEAFFGQGTRLTVV.

V gene TRBV4-3 combines with J gene TRBJ1-1, with D possibly matching TRBD1 (6 bases). V lost 0 bases and J 1 base, leaving 15 bases between the germline ends. Germline V gene data show CDR1 as LGHNA and CDR2 as YSLEER. The CDR3 is made up of 17 amino acids. CDR3 coding DNA: TGCGCCAGCAGCCAAGAGTCCGCAGGGGTGTCGAACACTGAAGCTTTCTTT. Translating it yields CASSQESAGVSNTEAFF.

The chain links TRBV4-1 to TRBJ1-2; 9 bases match TRBD1. CDR3 size: 14 residues. J lost 8 bases, V lost 3 bases, and 7 bases had no gene match. The germline V gene has CDR1 MGHRA and CDR2 YSYEKL. The CDR3 DNA reads as TGCGCCAGCAGCCAGGGGACAGGGTTCGGCGGCTACACCTTC. This sequence encodes CASSQGTGFGGYTF.

V usage is TRBV6-5 and J usage is TRBJ2-2, with 8 bases fitting TRBD1. Germline values: CDR1 MNHEY, CDR2 SVGAGI. J gave up 4 bases and V 2 bases, and 3 bases lay outside the gene matches. CDR3 length: 15 amino acids. The CDR3 coding sequence is TGTGCCAGCAGTTACACCAGGGGGCCCACCGGGGAGCTGTTTTTT. This translates into CASSYTRGPTGELFF.

V gene TRBV6-5 combines with J gene TRBJ2-7; D perhaps matches TRBD1 (5 bases). The CDR3 length is 13 residues. Germline CDR1 and CDR2: MNHEY and SVGAGI. V was pared by 4 bases and J by 3 bases, with 10 bases between. For the CDR3, the DNA is TGTGCCAGCAGTTTTGACAGATACTACGAGCAGTACTTC. This sequence encodes CASSFDRYYEQYF.

The chain joins TRBV7-8 to TRBJ2-5; 12 bases fit TRBD2. Germline CDR1 and CDR2: SGHVS and FQNEAQ. The CDR3 spans 17 residues. The J segment lost 5 bases and the V segment lost 0 bases, leaving 7 bases of the junction unmatched. CDR3 protein: CASSLATSGSVRETQYF. The CDR3 coding sequence is TGTGCCAGCAGCTTAGCGACTAGCGGGAGTGTTCGGGAGACCCAGTACTTC.

J is TRBJ2-7 and V is TRBV7-6; D might be TRBD2 (5 bases). Deletions cut 6 bases from V and 2 bases from J, with 14 bases between. The CDR3 is made up of 14 amino acids. Germline V gene data show CDR1 as SGHVS and CDR2 as FNYEAQ. In DNA form, the CDR3 reads TGTGCCAGCAGTTCGCGAGAGGGCCCCTACGAGCAGTACTTC. This sequence encodes CASSSREGPYEQYF.

There are a few counts of this clone. The chain recombines TRBV7-9 with TRBJ1-4; D call uncertain. V was pared by 10 bases and J by 6 bases, with 15 bases between. CDR1 and CDR2 (germline): SEHNR, FQNEAQ (reference sequence). The CDR3 extends over 13 amino acids. CDR3 coding DNA: TGTGCCACCCATCCGGGCAACTATGAAAAACTGTTTTTT. This encodes CATHPGNYEKLFF.

A remark on this clone: This specimen includes other DNA sequences encoding the same CDR3. The chain employs TRBV28 and TRBJ2-1; a weak D match, TRBD2 (6 bases). The V gene lost 5 bases and the J gene lost 0 bases, with 14 bases spanning the gap. The CDR3 spans 16 residues. Germline CDR1 and CDR2: MDHEN and SYDVKM. This chain's CDR3 is CASSSLAVSSYNEQFF. In DNA, the CDR3 is TGTGCCAGCAGTAGTTTAGCGGTATCCTCCTACAATGAGCAGTTCTTC.

This clone was picked up a small number of times. The rearrangement uses TRBV4-3 and TRBJ1-1; possibly TRBD1 for D (5 bases). The germline CDR1 and CDR2 sequences are LGHNA and YSLEER. The V end was cut by 0 bases, the J end by 0 bases, with 11 bases between. CDR3 length equals 16 residues. The CDR3 here is CASSQDAAGLNTEAFF. In DNA form, the CDR3 reads TGCGCCAGCAGCCAAGATGCAGCAGGGTTGAACACTGAAGCTTTCTTT.

V is TRBV7-8 and J is TRBJ2-7; 7 bases are a match to TRBD2. V lost 5 bases, J lost 3 bases, and 19 bases stayed unmatched. CDR3 length: 18 residues. Germline loops: CDR1 SGHVS, CDR2 FQNEAQ. CDR3 nucleotide sequence: TGTGCCAGCAGCCCCTATAAGTTGAAGTGGGAGGGTTACTACGAGCAGTACTTC. Protein: CASSPYKLKWEGYYEQYF. Filled out from reference TRBV7-8 and TRBJ2-7, the complete variable domain reads GAGVSQSPRYKVAKRGQDVALRCDPISGHVSLFWYQQALGQGPEFLTYFQNEAQLDKSGLPSDRFFAERPEGSVSTLKIQRTQQEDSAVYLCASSPYKLKWEGYYEQYFGPGTRLTVT.

The chain employs TRBV5-8 and TRBJ2-7, with no clear D. The CDR3 extends over 14 amino acids. Germline CDR1 is SGHTS and CDR2 is YDEGEE. The ends were cut back, 4 bases at V and 4 bases at J, with 15 bases in the middle. The CDR3 coding sequence is TGTGCCAGCAGCCCCGCCCCCCTCCATTACGAGCAGTACTTC. Protein: CASSPAPLHYEQYF.

The V call is TRBV4-1, the J call TRBJ1-2; TRBD1 agrees at 9 bases. The CDR3 covers 16 residues. From germline, CDR1 is MGHRA and CDR2 YSYEKL. V was pared by 0 bases and J by 6 bases, with 8 bases of the junction left unmatched. The CDR3 sequence is CASSQDGAGTGNGYTF. For the CDR3, the DNA is TGCGCCAGCAGCCAAGACGGAGCAGGGACAGGGAATGGCTACACCTTC.

The rearrangement joins TRBV7-2 to TRBJ2-1, with TRBD1 matching over 8 bases. This CDR3 contains 15 residues. Unmatched junction bases numbered 8, after V lost 5 bases and J lost 5 bases. From germline, CDR1 is SGHTA and CDR2 FQGNSA. The CDR3 reads CASSRPGTGNNEQFF. As DNA, the CDR3 is TGTGCCAGCAGCCGACCCGGGACAGGTAACAATGAGCAGTTCTTC.

This chain joins TRBV28 and TRBJ2-7, with 11 bases fitting TRBD2. Germline assignment: CDR1 MDHEN and CDR2 SYDVKM. The ends lost 5 bases at V and 4 bases at J; junction bases unmatched: 7. CDR3 length: 15 residues. The CDR3 DNA reads as TGTGCCAGCAGTCCTCGTTCTAGCGGGAGGTACGAGCAGTACTTC. Translating it yields CASSPRSSGRYEQYF. Looking up the rest from reference TRBV28 and TRBJ2-7 gives the full variable domain: DVKVTQSSRYLVKRTGEKVFLECVQDMDHENMFWYRQDPGLGLRLIYFSYDVKMKEKGDIPEGYSVSREKKERFSLILESASTNQTSMYLCASSPRSSGRYEQYFGPGTRLTVT.

The V gene is TRBV14, the J gene TRBJ2-7; 7 nucleotides align to TRBD1. The J segment lost 2 bases and the V segment lost 4 bases, leaving 11 bases of the junction unmatched. Germline V gene lookup returns CDR1 SGHDN and CDR2 FVKESK. The CDR3 is 16 residues long. The CDR3 loop is CASSPFEGTDAYEQYF. CDR3 nucleotide sequence: TGTGCCAGCAGCCCCTTCGAGGGGACAGACGCCTACGAGCAGTACTTC.

The genes are TRBV6-5 and TRBJ2-2; 7 bases map to TRBD1. Germline V CDR1 and CDR2: MNHEY, SVGAGI. The CDR3 contains 14 residues. The trim removed 5 bases at V and 7 bases at J, leaving 7 bases unmatched. The CDR3 coding sequence is TGTGCCAGCAGTCCCAGGGGGAAGGGCGGGGAGCTGTTTTTT. The encoded protein is CASSPRGKGGELFF.

The chain joins TRBV4-1 to TRBJ1-1; no reliable D call. The V end lost 4 bases, the J end lost 3 bases, and 12 bases lay between the germline ends. Germline lookup yields CDR1 MGHRA and CDR2 YSYEKL. This CDR3 is built from 14 residues. CDR3 bases: TGCGCCAGCAGCCCACGCCCCGGCGACACTGAAGCTTTCTTT. Amino acid sequence: CASSPRPGDTEAFF.

V and J are TRBV28 and TRBJ2-5; 7 positions match TRBD1. The CDR3 loop spans 14 amino acids. With V trimmed by 5 bases and J by 2 bases, 5 bases remained unmatched. Germline V gene sequence: CDR1 MDHEN, CDR2 SYDVKM. CDR3 amino acids: CASSPQGVQETQYF. Written as DNA, the CDR3 is TGTGCCAGCAGTCCTCAGGGGGTTCAAGAGACCCAGTACTTC.

This clone was picked up a small number of times. The chain is built from TRBV10-3 and TRBJ1-1, with D tentatively TRBD1 (6 bases). The CDR3 covers 13 residues. The V end lost 10 bases, the J end lost 1 base, and 13 bases lay between the germline ends. Germline assignment: CDR1 ENHRY and CDR2 SYGVKD. CDR3 DNA: TGTGCCACTACGACAGGCGGGAACACTGAAGCTTTCTTT. It specifies CATTTGGNTEAFF.